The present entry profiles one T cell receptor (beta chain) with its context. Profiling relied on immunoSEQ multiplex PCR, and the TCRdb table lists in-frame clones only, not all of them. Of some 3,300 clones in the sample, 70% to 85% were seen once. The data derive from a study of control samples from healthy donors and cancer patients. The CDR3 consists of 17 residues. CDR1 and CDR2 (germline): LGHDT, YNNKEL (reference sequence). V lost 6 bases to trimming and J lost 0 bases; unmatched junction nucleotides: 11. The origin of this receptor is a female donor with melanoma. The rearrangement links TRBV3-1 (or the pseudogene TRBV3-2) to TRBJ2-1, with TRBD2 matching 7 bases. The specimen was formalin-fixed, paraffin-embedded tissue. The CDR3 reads CASSPLPRGSSYNEQFF. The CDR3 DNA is TGTGCCAGCAGTCCTTTACCCCGCGGGAGCTCCTACAATGAGCAGTTCTTC.